This T cell receptor beta chain was captured in a study of CD8 T cell repertoires and HIV-1 epitope variants. As for the study in general: Epitopes were three Gag families plus Nef HW9 and YT9. Separate from the cultures, 1M uncultured T cells served as baseline.

The CDR3 is 12 residues long. Germline values: CDR1 MNHEY, CDR2 SMNVEV (reference sequence). Trimming cost V 5 bases and J 9 bases, with 11 bases left between them. Survey-depth immunoSEQ sequencing covered TCR beta CDR3 regions. TCRdb keeps only in-frame clones here, not all; method: immunoSEQ multiplex PCR. This sample has about 5,900 clones, with about two thirds found just once. Study conclusions and caveats: About 10 antigen-specific TCR beta clonotypes were found; roughly 6 seemed cross-reactive to variants.

Notes on this clone: Antigen specificity is unknown.

Sequences were obtained from cultured CD8+ T cells derived from PBMCs. The clonotype originates from a male donor with HIV. This chain links TRBV27 with TRBJ1-5; no clear D. The CDR3 region is CASSPREGPQHF. CDR3 sequence (DNA): TGTGCCAGCAGTCCACGGGAAGGGCCCCAGCATTTT.